This TCR beta chain was sequenced in a study of OX40 agonist ivuxolimab in advanced cancers. Study overall: Every 2 weeks, patients received ivuxolimab intravenously, dosed at 0.01 to 10 mg/kg.

The V and J ends lost 6 bases and 0 bases, in that order; junction bases with no gene match: 4. Germline loops: CDR1 SGHVS, CDR2 FNYEAQ. The CDR3 spans 15 residues. Some clones are missing from TCRdb's copy, which holds only in-frame ones; the method was immunoSEQ multiplex PCR. The repertoire has approximately 65,000 clones, roughly nine tenths of them found once; the top ten carry more than 0.85%. Sequencing used CD4+ or CD8+ T cells sorted from blood, obtained in a trial of the OX40 agonist ivuxolimab. V usage is TRBV7-6 and J usage is TRBJ2-1; 8 bases line up with TRBD1. This TCR was sampled from an adult with an advanced solid tumor such as melanoma, head and neck, liver or kidney cancer. The CDR3 sequence: CASSPGQGSYNEQFF. The CDR3 nucleotides read TGTGCCAGCAGTCCCGGACAGGGCTCCTACAATGAGCAGTTCTTC.